Presented here are 8 T cell receptor beta chains from one specimen sequenced in a study of OX40 agonist ivuxolimab in advanced cancers. TCRdb keeps only in-frame clones here, not all; method: immunoSEQ multiplex PCR. The table shows roughly 75,000 clones, with 86% occurring only once. The sample was CD4+ or CD8+ T cells sorted from blood, taken in a trial of the OX40 agonist ivuxolimab. These receptors came from an adult with an advanced solid tumor such as melanoma, head and neck, liver or kidney cancer.

The chain couples TRBV5-5 to TRBJ2-7; 8 bases line up with TRBD1. The CDR3 contains 13 residues. The V segment lost 2 bases and the J segment 7 bases; nucleotides outside the gene matches: 5. From germline, CDR1 is SGHKS and CDR2 YYEKEE (reference sequence). The CDR3 DNA sequence: TGTGCCAGCAGCTTCCAGGGGGCGTGGGAGCAGTACTTC. The encoded protein is CASSFQGAWEQYF.

The sample holds one count of this clone. This chain joins TRBV18 and TRBJ2-3, with TRBD2 matching over 8 bases. The CDR3 length is 14 residues. The trim removed 8 bases at V and 8 bases at J, leaving 12 bases unmatched. CDR1 and CDR2 (germline): KGHSH, LQKENI. CDR3 amino acids: CASHGTSPRRTQYF. CDR3 in DNA: TGTGCCAGCCACGGGACTAGTCCCCGCCGTACGCAGTATTTT. The entire variable domain, with the rest obtained from reference TRBV18 and TRBJ2-3, is as follows: NAGVMQNPRHLVRRRGQEARLRCSPMKGHSHVYWYRQLPEEGLKFMVYLQKENIIDESGMPKERFSAEFPKEGPSILRIQQVVRGDSAAYFCASHGTSPRRTQYFGPGTRLTVL.

The rearrangement uses TRBV5-5 and TRBJ1-1, with a possible D match to TRBD1 (6 bases). Germline V gene lookup returns CDR1 SGHKS and CDR2 YYEKEE (reference sequence). V dropped 0 bases and J dropped 1 base, with 10 bases sitting between them. CDR3 length: 15 residues. Here the CDR3 DNA reads TGTGCCAGCAGCTTGGATGGGGGGCAGAACACTGAAGCTTTCTTT. Encoded protein: CASSLDGGQNTEAFF.

This sequence joins TRBV7-2 and TRBJ2-7, with TRBD2 matching over 11 bases. With V trimmed by 1 base and J by 3 bases, 8 bases remained unmatched. The CDR3 has 17 residues. Germline CDR1 SGHTA, CDR2 FQGNSA. CDR3 loop: CASSLGSSGGIFYEQYF. For the CDR3, the DNA is TGTGCCAGCAGCTTAGGCTCTAGCGGGGGGATTTTCTACGAGCAGTACTTC.

This sequence joins TRBV6-6 and TRBJ2-3; 10 nucleotides align to TRBD2. This CDR3 contains 15 residues. Germline loops: CDR1 MNHNY, CDR2 SVGAGI (reference sequence). V dropped 4 bases and J dropped 3; count of bases not matched to a gene: 4. The CDR3 protein is CASSSETSGTDTQYF. The CDR3 DNA reads TGTGCCAGCAGTTCAGAGACTAGCGGGACAGATACGCAGTATTTT.

The CDR3: CASSKGWVGYTF. In DNA form, the CDR3 reads TGTGCCAGCAGCAAAGGGTGGGTCGGCTACACCTTC. The chain has TRBV28 and TRBJ1-2; no firm D call. V gave up 6 bases and J gave up 8 bases, with 13 bases separating them. CDR3 length equals 12 residues. From germline, CDR1 is MDHEN and CDR2 SYDVKM.

This clone is judged medium-sized (0.01 to 0.1%). The chain has TRBV2 and TRBJ1-6, with TRBD1 identical over 9 bases. This CDR3 has 12 residues. V was clipped by 10 bases and J by 6 bases; unmatched bases: 1. CDR1 and CDR2 (germline): SNHLY, FYNNEI. In DNA, the CDR3 is TGTGCCACACAGGGGGCTAATTCACCCCTCCACTTT. Amino acids: CATQGANSPLHF.

This clone was counted once. The rearrangement links TRBV9 to TRBJ2-5, with a possible D match to TRBD2 (7 bases). The CDR3 spans 15 residues. CDR1 and CDR2 (germline): SGDLS, YYNGEE. Trimming cost V 0 bases and J 7 bases, with 16 bases left between them. The CDR3 spells CASSVERGGAGTQYF. The CDR3 nucleotides are TGTGCCAGCAGCGTAGAGCGAGGGGGGGCCGGGACCCAGTACTTC.